The 27 T cell receptor beta chains listed next were all sequenced from one sample in a study of T cell clonotyping in hematopoietic cell transplantation. Noted time point: recipient sample about 28 days before transplant, after cytoreduction. This table comes from immunoSEQ multiplex PCR, and its TCRdb copy is limited to in-frame clones, with some not included. The table lists about 11,000 clones, 92% of them singletons, with about 13% in the top ten. The sequencing here drew on peripheral blood mononuclear cells, taken before stem cell transplant. The receptors were gathered from a woman aged 40 to 50 with acute myeloid leukemia. Some clones in this sample may be carry-over from other donors' samples.

The chain has TRBV11-2 and TRBJ1-1; D is perhaps TRBD1 (5 bases). V was pared by 6 bases and J by 3 bases, with 14 bases between. Germline V gives CDR1 SGHAT, CDR2 FQNNGV. CDR3 size: 14 residues. The CDR3 region is CASRLGVLDTEAFF. The CDR3 nucleotides read TGTGCCAGCAGGCTGGGGGTTCTGGACACTGAAGCTTTCTTT.

This chain connects TRBV7-2 to TRBJ2-1, with 11 bases aligning to TRBD2. Germline CDR1 and CDR2: SGHTA and FQGNSA. CDR3 length: 19 residues. J was trimmed by 0 bases and V by 1 base; bases with no gene match: 8. This CDR3 reads CASSLDPRLAGSSYNEQFF. CDR3 nucleotide sequence: TGTGCCAGCAGCTTAGATCCCAGACTAGCGGGGAGCTCCTACAATGAGCAGTTCTTC.

The J gene is TRBJ1-5, the V gene TRBV27; perhaps TRBD1 as D (5 bases). Trimming took off 0 bases at V and 4 bases at J, with 10 bases between the two ends. The germline V gene encodes CDR1 MNHEY and CDR2 SMNVEV (reference sequence). The CDR3 runs to 15 residues. Here the CDR3 DNA reads TGTGCCAGCAGTTTATCGTCAGGGTCAAATCAGCCCCAGCATTTT. This sequence encodes CASSLSSGSNQPQHF.

The chain links TRBV19 to TRBJ1-1; D not resolved. Trimming shortened V by 0 bases and J by 1 base, and 6 bases separated the two germline ends. This CDR3 contains 14 residues. Per the germline V gene, CDR1 is LNHDA and CDR2 is SQIVND (reference sequence). The DNA of the CDR3 is TGTGCCAGTAGTATAGAGGCCGGGAACACTGAAGCTTTCTTT. Translated, it gives CASSIEAGNTEAFF.

V usage is TRBV5-4 and J usage is TRBJ1-2; D remains ambiguous. V was clipped by 3 bases and J by 9 bases, with 24 bases between them. The CDR3 spans 16 residues. Per the germline V gene, CDR1 is SGHNT and CDR2 is YYREEE (reference sequence). In DNA form, the CDR3 reads TGTGCCAGCAGCTCCCCCTCGACCACAGTAATTAAAAGCTACACCTTC. Residues: CASSSPSTTVIKSYTF.

The chain employs TRBV10-2 and TRBJ2-7, with 7 bases fitting TRBD1. Trimming took 5 bases from V and 8 from J; bases not matched to a gene: 12. Per germline, CDR1 WSHSY and CDR2 SAAADI. This CDR3 comprises 14 residues. The CDR3 coding sequence is TGCGCCAGCAGTACACTACTCACAGGGGCTAAGCAGTACTTC. Its translation is CASSTLLTGAKQYF.

The chain links TRBV5-6 to TRBJ2-2, with 12 bases that match TRBD2. The junction had 3 bases not matched to a gene; V was cut back by 3 bases and J by 6 bases. There are 15 residues in the CDR3. Germline CDR1 SGHDT, CDR2 YYEEEE. DNA for the CDR3: TGTGCCAGCAGCTCCGGACTAGCGGGATCCGGGGAGCTGTTTTTT. Its translation is CASSSGLAGSGELFF.

On this clone itself: Within the sample, other DNA sequences also encode this same CDR3. The chain combines TRBV14 with TRBJ2-7; D ambiguous. The CDR3 extends over 13 amino acids. Germline CDR1 is SGHDN and CDR2 is FVKESK. V was clipped by 1 base and J by 3 bases, with 7 bases between them. The CDR3 region is CASSQGHSYEQYF. CDR3 coding DNA: TGTGCCAGCAGCCAAGGACACAGCTACGAGCAGTACTTC.

The V call is TRBV30, the J call TRBJ1-1; 7 bases line up with TRBD1. From germline, CDR1 is GTSNPN and CDR2 SVGIG (reference sequence). This CDR3 has 15 residues. V shed 0 bases and J 4 bases; nucleotides not matched to a gene: 8. CDR3 sequence: CAWSVGVPGGTEAFF. DNA for the CDR3: TGTGCCTGGAGTGTAGGGGTCCCAGGGGGCACTGAAGCTTTCTTT.

V is TRBV20-1 and J is TRBJ2-1, with D uncertain. V shed 5 bases and J shed 6 bases, with 8 bases lying between them. In germline, CDR1 is DFQATT, CDR2 SNEGSKA (reference sequence). CDR3 length: 11 amino acids. For the CDR3, the DNA is TGCAGTGCTCGGCCTTTCAATGAGCAGTTCTTC. Translating gives CSARPFNEQFF.

The rearrangement joins TRBV9 to TRBJ2-2; the match to TRBD2 covers 9 bases. The germline CDR1 and CDR2 sequences are SGDLS and YYNGEE. V trimming: 6 bases; J trimming: 1 base; junction bases outside the gene matches: 1. This CDR3 comprises 14 residues. The CDR3, as DNA: TGTGCCAGCAATAGCGGGAGGAACACCGGGGAGCTGTTTTTT. It is translated as CASNSGRNTGELFF.

The genes are TRBV2 and TRBJ1-1, with D unresolved. In germline, CDR1 is SNHLY, CDR2 FYNNEI. The germline V and J ends were trimmed by 4 bases and 0 bases, with 6 bases remaining between them. This CDR3 contains 13 residues. The DNA of the CDR3 is TGTGCCAGCAGTGTTGGGATGAACACTGAAGCTTTCTTT. Translated: CASSVGMNTEAFF.

The J gene is TRBJ1-2, the V gene TRBV11-2, with 7 bases identical to TRBD1. Germline V gene sequence: CDR1 SGHAT, CDR2 FQNNGV. There are 14 residues in the CDR3. V shed 4 bases, J shed 3 bases, and the junction held 5 bases outside the gene matches. CDR3 coding DNA: TGTGCCAGCAGCTCTCCAGACAGGGACTATGGCTACACCTTC. Its protein product is CASSSPDRDYGYTF.

The chain uses TRBV19 and TRBJ1-2, with a possible D match to TRBD1 (5 bases). The germline gives CDR1 LNHDA, CDR2 SQIVND (reference sequence). The CDR3 consists of 15 residues. V lost 1 base, J lost 2 bases, and 11 bases lay in between. As DNA, the CDR3 is TGTGCCAGTAGTATAGCAGGGCAGTTCAACTATGGCTACACCTTC. This translates into CASSIAGQFNYGYTF.

This chain connects TRBV6-1 to TRBJ2-5, with D hard to call. Germline values: CDR1 MNHNS, CDR2 SASEGT. Trimming shortened V by 6 bases and J by 0 bases, and 11 bases separated the two germline ends. The length of the CDR3 is 14 residues. CDR3 sequence (DNA): TGTGCCAGCAGCTCCACTTATTACCAAGAGACCCAGTACTTC. This encodes CASSSTYYQETQYF.

The chain links TRBV7-9 to TRBJ1-4; D perhaps matches TRBD1 (5 bases). V was shortened by 5 bases and J by 8 bases, with 9 bases between the two germline ends. CDR1 is SEHNR and CDR2 is FQNEAQ in the germline V gene (reference sequence). This CDR3 has 12 amino acids. CDR3 DNA: TGTGCCAGCAGCCGAGGGGTCGAAAAACTGTTTTTT. This encodes CASSRGVEKLFF. Full variable domain (rest looked up from reference TRBV7-9 and TRBJ1-4): DTGVSQNPRHKITKRGQNVTFRCDPISEHNRLYWYRQTLGQGPEFLTYFQNEAQLEKSRLLSDRFSAERPKGSFSTLEIQRTEQGDSAMYLCASSRGVEKLFFGSGTQLSVL.

The count of this clone is one. This chain connects TRBV5-1 to TRBJ2-7; 8 nucleotides line up with TRBD2. The V gene end was trimmed by 2 bases and the J gene end by 4 bases; junction bases not matched to a gene: 8. Germline CDR1 and CDR2: SGHRS and YFSETQ. The CDR3 contains 15 residues. The CDR3 DNA is TGCGCCAGCAGCTTCCTTTCCGGGAGGGCGTACGAGCAGTACTTC. Residues: CASSFLSGRAYEQYF.

The chain recombines TRBV5-1 with TRBJ1-5; perhaps TRBD1 as D (6 bases). This CDR3 spans 15 amino acids. Trimming pared 4 bases from V and 6 bases from J, leaving 17 bases between. Germline lookup yields CDR1 SGHRS and CDR2 YFSETQ. The CDR3 bases are TGCGCCAGCAGCCGTGGACAGTCCAACGGTCAGCCCCAGCATTTT. This translates into CASSRGQSNGQPQHF.

Only one count was recorded for this clone. The rearrangement links TRBV4-1 to TRBJ2-2, with D tentatively TRBD2 (6 bases). V shed 5 bases and J shed 6 bases, with 13 bases lying between them. Germline V gene data show CDR1 as MGHRA and CDR2 as YSYEKL. The CDR3 totals 14 residues. The CDR3 protein is CASSGGLAAGELFF. For the CDR3, the DNA is TGCGCCAGCAGCGGAGGGCTAGCAGCCGGGGAGCTGTTTTTT.

This clone was observed a few times. V and J are TRBV15 and TRBJ1-5; no reliable D call. The V end lost 0 bases, the J end lost 1 base, and 10 bases lay between the germline ends. This CDR3 spans 16 amino acids. From germline, CDR1 is LNHNV and CDR2 YYDKDF (reference sequence). CDR3 sequence: CATSRESPRSNQPQHF. The CDR3 nucleotides read TGTGCCACCAGCAGAGAGTCCCCTCGGAGCAATCAGCCCCAGCATTTT.

This clone was seen just once. This chain joins TRBV19 and TRBJ2-1, with TRBD2 matching 7 bases. The CDR3 has 14 amino acids. Germline V CDR1 and CDR2: LNHDA, SQIVND (reference sequence). Unmatched junction bases numbered 3, after V lost 1 base and J lost 6 bases. The CDR3 DNA reads TGTGCCAGTAGTATAGCGGGAGGCCGCAATGAGCAGTTCTTC. It translates to CASSIAGGRNEQFF.

The chain couples TRBV7-2 to TRBJ1-1, with D uncertain. This CDR3 contains 13 residues. CDR1 is SGHTA, CDR2 FQGNSA, per germline. V was trimmed by 1 base and J by 4 bases, leaving 7 bases between them. CDR3 in DNA: TGTGCCAGCAGCTTAGGCGGGAGCACTGAAGCTTTCTTT. As protein: CASSLGGSTEAFF. Supplemented by reference TRBV7-2 and TRBJ1-1, the full variable domain reads GAGVSQSPSNKVTEKGKDVELRCDPISGHTALYWYRQSLGQGLEFLIYFQGNSAPDKSGLPSDRFSAERTGGSVSTLTIQRTQQEDSAVYLCASSLGGSTEAFFGQGTRLTVV.

The chain uses TRBV7-9 and TRBJ1-2; D possibly corresponds to TRBD1 (6 bases). Deletions cut 1 base from V and 5 bases from J, with 14 bases between. Germline V gives CDR1 SEHNR, CDR2 FQNEAQ (reference sequence). This CDR3 spans 15 amino acids. Here the CDR3 DNA reads TGTGCCAGCAGCTTAGTTCCCGGACAGCTATATGGCTACACCTTC. This translates into CASSLVPGQLYGYTF.

In its sample, this clone was seen once. The rearrangement joins TRBV19 to TRBJ1-5; TRBD1 matches 7 bases. This CDR3 contains 14 residues. J gave up 1 base and V 6 bases, and 3 bases lay outside the gene matches. The V gene's germline CDR1 is LNHDA and CDR2 SQIVND (reference sequence). The DNA of the CDR3 is TGTGCCAGTAGCCAGGACAGGAGCAATCAGCCCCAGCATTTT. This translates into CASSQDRSNQPQHF.

The V and J genes are TRBV5-1 and TRBJ1-1; D unclear. This CDR3 is 15 amino acids long. V dropped 0 bases and J dropped 3 bases, with 12 bases sitting between them. Germline CDR1 is SGHRS and CDR2 is YFSETQ. CDR3 residues: CASSLDGGGYTEAFF. CDR3 nucleotide sequence: TGCGCCAGCAGCTTGGACGGTGGAGGGTACACTGAAGCTTTCTTT.

This clone was picked up a small number of times. The J gene is TRBJ1-1, the V gene TRBV4-2, with TRBD1 as a possible D gene (5 bases). This CDR3 spans 13 amino acids. The V end lost 3 bases, the J end lost 7 bases, and 12 bases lay between the germline ends. Germline CDR1 and CDR2: LGHNA and YNFKEQ. In DNA, the CDR3 is TGTGCCAGCAGCCATACAGGAGGCGTTGAAGCTTTCTTT. Encoded protein: CASSHTGGVEAFF.

The chain employs TRBV7-8 and TRBJ2-5; 9 bases map to TRBD2. This CDR3 region has 18 residues. Germline V gene data show CDR1 as SGHVS and CDR2 as FQNEAQ. J gave up 1 base and V 4 bases, and 13 bases lay outside the gene matches. This CDR3 is CASSWEPGLAHFQETQYF. The DNA for the CDR3 is TGTGCCAGCAGCTGGGAACCGGGACTAGCACACTTCCAAGAGACCCAGTACTTC.